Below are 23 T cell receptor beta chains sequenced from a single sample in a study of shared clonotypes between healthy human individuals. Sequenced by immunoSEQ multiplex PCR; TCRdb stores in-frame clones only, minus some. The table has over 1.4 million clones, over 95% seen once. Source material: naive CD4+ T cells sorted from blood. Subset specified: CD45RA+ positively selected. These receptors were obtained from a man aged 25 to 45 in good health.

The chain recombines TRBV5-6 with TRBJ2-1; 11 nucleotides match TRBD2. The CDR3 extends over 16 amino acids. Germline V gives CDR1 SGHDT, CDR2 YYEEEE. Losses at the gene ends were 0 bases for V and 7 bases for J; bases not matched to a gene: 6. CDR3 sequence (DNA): TGTGCCAGCAGCTTGGGTCTAGCGGGGGGTATGAATGAGCAGTTCTTC. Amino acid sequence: CASSLGLAGGMNEQFF.

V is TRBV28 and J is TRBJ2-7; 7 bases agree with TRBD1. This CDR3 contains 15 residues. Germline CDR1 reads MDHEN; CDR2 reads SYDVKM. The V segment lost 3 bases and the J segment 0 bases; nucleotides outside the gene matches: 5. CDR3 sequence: CASSLGQQNSYEQYF. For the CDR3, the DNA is TGTGCCAGCAGTTTGGGACAGCAAAACTCCTACGAGCAGTACTTC.

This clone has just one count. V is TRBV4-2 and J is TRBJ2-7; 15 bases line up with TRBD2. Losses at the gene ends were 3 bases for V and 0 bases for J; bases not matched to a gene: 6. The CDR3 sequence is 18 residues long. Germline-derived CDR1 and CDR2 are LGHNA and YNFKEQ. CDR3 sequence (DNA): TGTGCCAGCAGCCAGGCGGGACTAGCGGGAGGCCTCTCCTACGAGCAGTACTTC. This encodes CASSQAGLAGGLSYEQYF.

CDR3 in amino acids: CASRTTTGSRNIQYF. In nucleotides, the CDR3 is TGTGCCAGTAGGACGACCACAGGGAGCCGGAACATTCAGTACTTC. The genes are TRBV19 and TRBJ2-4; the D gene is possibly TRBD1 (6 bases). The CDR3 loop spans 15 amino acids. The V gene lost 6 bases and the J gene lost 7 bases, with 19 bases spanning the gap. Germline assignment: CDR1 LNHDA and CDR2 SQIVND (reference sequence).

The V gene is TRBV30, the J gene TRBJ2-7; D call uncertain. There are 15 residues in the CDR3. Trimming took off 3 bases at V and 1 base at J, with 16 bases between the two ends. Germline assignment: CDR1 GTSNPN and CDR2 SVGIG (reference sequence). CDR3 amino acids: CAWRDRGRSSYEQYF. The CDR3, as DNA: TGTGCCTGGAGAGATCGAGGCAGGTCGTCCTACGAGCAGTACTTC.

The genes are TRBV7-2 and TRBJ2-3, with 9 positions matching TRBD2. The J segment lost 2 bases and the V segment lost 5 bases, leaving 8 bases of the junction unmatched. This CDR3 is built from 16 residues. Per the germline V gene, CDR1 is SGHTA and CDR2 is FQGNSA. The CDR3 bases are TGTGCCAGCAGCCCCCCAGCGGGAGGTTCCACAGATACGCAGTATTTT. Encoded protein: CASSPPAGGSTDTQYF.

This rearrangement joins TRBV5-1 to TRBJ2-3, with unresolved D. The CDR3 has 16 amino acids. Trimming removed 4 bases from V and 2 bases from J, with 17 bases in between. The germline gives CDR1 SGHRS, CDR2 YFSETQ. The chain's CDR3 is CASSLGDGPYTDTQYF. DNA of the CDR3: TGCGCCAGCAGCCTAGGAGACGGGCCGTACACAGATACGCAGTATTTT.

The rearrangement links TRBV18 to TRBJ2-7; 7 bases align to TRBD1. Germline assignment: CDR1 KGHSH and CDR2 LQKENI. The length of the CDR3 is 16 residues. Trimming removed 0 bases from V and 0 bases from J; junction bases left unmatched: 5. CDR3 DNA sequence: TGTGCCAGCTCACCACCGTGGACAGGATACTCCTACGAGCAGTACTTC. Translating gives CASSPPWTGYSYEQYF.

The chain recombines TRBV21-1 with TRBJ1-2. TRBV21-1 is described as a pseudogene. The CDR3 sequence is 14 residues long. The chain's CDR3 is CASSKAGVNYGYTF. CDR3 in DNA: TGTGCCAGCAGCAAAGCCGGCGTAAACTATGGCTACACCTTC.

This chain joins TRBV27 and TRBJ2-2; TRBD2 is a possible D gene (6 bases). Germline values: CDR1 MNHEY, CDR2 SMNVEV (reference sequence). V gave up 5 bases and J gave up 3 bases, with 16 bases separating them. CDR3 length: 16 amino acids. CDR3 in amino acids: CASSPLMRGHTGELFF. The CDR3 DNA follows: TGTGCCAGCAGTCCCCTTATGCGGGGCCACACCGGGGAGCTGTTTTTT.

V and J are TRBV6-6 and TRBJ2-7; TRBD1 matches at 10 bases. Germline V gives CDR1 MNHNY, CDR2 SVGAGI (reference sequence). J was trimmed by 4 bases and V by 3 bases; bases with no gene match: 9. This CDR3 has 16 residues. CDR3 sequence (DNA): TGTGCCAGCAGTTATGGCGGGACAGGGGTTACTTACGAGCAGTACTTC. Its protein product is CASSYGGTGVTYEQYF.

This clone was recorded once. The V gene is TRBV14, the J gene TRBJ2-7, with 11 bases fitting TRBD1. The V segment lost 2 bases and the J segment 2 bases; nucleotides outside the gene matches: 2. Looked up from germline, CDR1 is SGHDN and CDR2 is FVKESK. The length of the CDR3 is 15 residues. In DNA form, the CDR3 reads TGTGCCAGCAGCCAACTGGGACAGGGGGCCTACGAGCAGTACTTC. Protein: CASSQLGQGAYEQYF.

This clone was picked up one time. The CDR3 DNA is TGTGCCAGCAGTATTGTTAGCGGGAGAGATACGCAGTATTTT. It specifies CASSIVSGRDTQYF. The chain employs TRBV7-9 and TRBJ2-3, with 9 bases aligning to TRBD2. The ends lost 6 bases at V and 5 bases at J; junction bases unmatched: 6. Germline CDR1 is SEHNR and CDR2 is FQNEAQ (reference sequence). The CDR3 is 14 amino acids.

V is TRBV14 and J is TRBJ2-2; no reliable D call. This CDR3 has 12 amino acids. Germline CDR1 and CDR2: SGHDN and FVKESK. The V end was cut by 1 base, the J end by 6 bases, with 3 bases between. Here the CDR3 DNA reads TGTGCCAGCAGCCAAGCCCCCGGGGAGCTGTTTTTT. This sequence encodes CASSQAPGELFF.

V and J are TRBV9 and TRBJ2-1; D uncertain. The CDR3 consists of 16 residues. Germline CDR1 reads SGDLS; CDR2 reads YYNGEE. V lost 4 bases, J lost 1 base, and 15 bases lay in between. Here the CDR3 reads CASSPFLYSSYNEQFF. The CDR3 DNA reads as TGTGCCAGCAGCCCCTTTCTTTATAGTTCCTACAATGAGCAGTTCTTC.

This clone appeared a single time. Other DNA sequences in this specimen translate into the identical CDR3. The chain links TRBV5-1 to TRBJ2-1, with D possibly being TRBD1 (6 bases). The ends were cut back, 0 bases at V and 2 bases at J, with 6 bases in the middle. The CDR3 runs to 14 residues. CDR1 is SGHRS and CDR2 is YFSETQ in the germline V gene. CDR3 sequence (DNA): TGCGCCAGCAGCTTGGGGGACACCTACAATGAGCAGTTCTTC. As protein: CASSLGDTYNEQFF.

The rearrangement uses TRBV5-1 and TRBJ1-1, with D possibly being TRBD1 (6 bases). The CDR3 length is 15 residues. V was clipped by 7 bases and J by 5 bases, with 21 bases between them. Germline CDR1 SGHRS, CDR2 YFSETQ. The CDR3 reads CASLGPQGSGTEAFF. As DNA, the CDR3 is TGCGCCAGCTTGGGACCACAGGGAAGCGGGACTGAAGCTTTCTTT.

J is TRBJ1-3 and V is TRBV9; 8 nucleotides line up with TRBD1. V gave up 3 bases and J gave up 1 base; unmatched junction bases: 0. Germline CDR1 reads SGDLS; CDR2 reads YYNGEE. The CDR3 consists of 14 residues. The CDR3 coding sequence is TGTGCCAGCAGCGGGACAGGGTCTGGAAACACCATATATTTT. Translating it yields CASSGTGSGNTIYF.

The CDR3 DNA reads TGTGCCAGCAAGGGTAGCGGGAGCAGTATAGGGACCCAGTACTTC. This codes for CASKGSGSSIGTQYF. The V and J genes are TRBV2 and TRBJ2-5; 9 bases match TRBD2. The germline CDR1 and CDR2 sequences are SNHLY and FYNNEI. With V trimmed by 7 bases and J by 7 bases, 13 bases remained unmatched. The CDR3 has 15 residues. Using reference TRBV2 and TRBJ2-5 for the parts outside the CDR3, the full variable domain is EPEVTQTPSHQVTQMGQEVILRCVPISNHLYFYWYRQILGQKVEFLVSFYNNEISEKSEIFDDQFSVERPDGSNFTLKIRSTKLEDSAMYFCASKGSGSSIGTQYFGPGTRLLVL.

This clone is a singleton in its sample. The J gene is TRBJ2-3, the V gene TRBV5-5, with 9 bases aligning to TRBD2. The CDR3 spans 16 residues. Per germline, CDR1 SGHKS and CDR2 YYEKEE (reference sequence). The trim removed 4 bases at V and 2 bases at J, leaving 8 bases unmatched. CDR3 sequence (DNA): TGTGCCAGCAGCGTCCTAGCGGGGCCCTACACAGATACGCAGTATTTT. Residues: CASSVLAGPYTDTQYF.

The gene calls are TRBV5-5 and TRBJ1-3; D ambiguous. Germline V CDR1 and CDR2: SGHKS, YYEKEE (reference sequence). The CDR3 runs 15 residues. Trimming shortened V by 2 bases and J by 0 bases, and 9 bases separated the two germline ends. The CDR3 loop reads CASSFSGSSGNTIYF. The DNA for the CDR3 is TGTGCCAGCAGCTTTTCTGGCAGCTCTGGAAACACCATATATTTT.

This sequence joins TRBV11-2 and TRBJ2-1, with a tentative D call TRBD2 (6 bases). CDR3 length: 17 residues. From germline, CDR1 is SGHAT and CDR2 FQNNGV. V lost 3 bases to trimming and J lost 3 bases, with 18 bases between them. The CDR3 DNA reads TGTGCCAGCAGCTTCTCCTTCCCCGGGACTTTCTACAATGAGCAGTTCTTC. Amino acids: CASSFSFPGTFYNEQFF.

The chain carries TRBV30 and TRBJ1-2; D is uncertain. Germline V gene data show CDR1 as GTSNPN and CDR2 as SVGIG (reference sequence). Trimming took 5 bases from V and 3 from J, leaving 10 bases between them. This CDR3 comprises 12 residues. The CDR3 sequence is CAWGWGDYGYTF. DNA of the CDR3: TGTGCCTGGGGGTGGGGTGACTATGGCTACACCTTC.